These 32 T cell receptor beta chains came from one sample sequenced in a study of blood T cell repertoires in COVID-19. Method: immunoSEQ multiplex PCR; TCRdb's copy keeps in-frame clones and lacks some. Among about 15,000 clones, about 80% were seen once, and the ten largest hold about 14%. Input material: peripheral blood. The receptors stem from a human donor in a cohort sampled during active COVID-19.

The J gene is TRBJ2-1, the V gene TRBV27; 12 nucleotides line up with TRBD2. With 5 bases clipped from V and 4 bases from J, the junction kept 0 bases outside the gene matches. Germline lookup yields CDR1 MNHEY and CDR2 SMNVEV (reference sequence). The CDR3 is 14 residues long. The DNA for the CDR3 is TGTGCCAGCAGTCTAGCGGGGGGGTACAATGAGCAGTTCTTC. The encoded protein is CASSLAGGYNEQFF.

The chain has TRBV30 and TRBJ1-5; unclear D gene. Germline V CDR1 and CDR2: GTSNPN, SVGIG (reference sequence). V lost 1 base and J 3 bases, leaving 19 bases between the germline ends. The CDR3 runs 17 residues. In nucleotides, the CDR3 is TGTGCCTGGAGTGGGGGAGACGGAGGCCACCTCAATCAGCCCCAGCATTTT. Amino acid sequence: CAWSGGDGGHLNQPQHF.

This clone turned up a few times. The gene calls are TRBV7-9 and TRBJ1-5; TRBD1 agrees at 7 bases. The CDR3 has 15 residues. The germline V gene has CDR1 SEHNR and CDR2 FQNEAQ (reference sequence). J was trimmed by 6 bases and V by 5 bases; bases with no gene match: 10. Written as DNA, the CDR3 is TGTGCCAGCAGCGCATACTCAGGGGGATTTCAGCCCCAGCATTTT. Encoded protein: CASSAYSGGFQPQHF.

The chain employs TRBV7-9 and TRBJ2-3, with 11 bases that match TRBD1. V lost 3 bases, J lost 5 bases, and 7 bases stayed unmatched. CDR3 length: 16 amino acids. Per the germline V gene, CDR1 is SEHNR and CDR2 is FQNEAQ (reference sequence). This chain's CDR3 is CASSFADRGLIDTQYF. The CDR3, as DNA: TGTGCCAGCAGCTTTGCGGACAGGGGGCTGATAGATACGCAGTATTTT.

The chain is built from TRBV7-8 and TRBJ1-5; 8 bases align to TRBD1. V shed 5 bases and J 4 bases; nucleotides not matched to a gene: 10. This CDR3 spans 16 amino acids. Germline V gene lookup returns CDR1 SGHVS and CDR2 FQNEAQ. This CDR3 is CASSPFQGAGNQPQHF. CDR3 DNA: TGTGCCAGCAGCCCGTTTCAGGGGGCGGGAAATCAGCCCCAGCATTTT. Using reference TRBV7-8 and TRBJ1-5 for the parts outside the CDR3, the full variable domain is GAGVSQSPRYKVAKRGQDVALRCDPISGHVSLFWYQQALGQGPEFLTYFQNEAQLDKSGLPSDRFFAERPEGSVSTLKIQRTQQEDSAVYLCASSPFQGAGNQPQHFGDGTRLSIL.

The chain joins TRBV28 to TRBJ1-2, with 7 positions matching TRBD1. Germline values: CDR1 MDHEN, CDR2 SYDVKM. V was pared by 4 bases and J by 5 bases, with 13 bases of the junction left unmatched. The CDR3 covers 16 residues. As DNA, the CDR3 is TGTGCCAGCAGTTCAGGTTCGACAGGGCCTCGGTATGGCTACACCTTC. It translates to CASSSGSTGPRYGYTF.

The CDR3 DNA reads TGTGCTAGTGGTCCGAGCGGAGTACTAATGGAGCGGGGCAATGAGCAGTTCTTC. This encodes CASGPSGVLMERGNEQFF. The chain links TRBV12-5 to TRBJ2-1, with TRBD2 identical over 7 bases. CDR1 and CDR2 from the germline V gene are LGHNT and FRNRAP. Germline trimming cut 5 bases from V and 6 bases from J; bases unmatched to any gene: 19. The CDR3 consists of 18 residues.

This rearrangement joins TRBV12-3 or TRBV12-4 to TRBJ2-5; D is unresolved. Deletions cut 3 bases from V and 5 bases from J, with 4 bases between. The CDR3 runs to 11 residues. This CDR3 is CASSLRETQYF. CDR3 bases: TGTGCCAGCAGTTTGAGGGAGACCCAGTACTTC.

V and J are TRBV12-3 or TRBV12-4 and TRBJ1-3; D call uncertain. CDR3 size: 13 residues. Trimming removed 3 bases from V and 3 bases from J, with 6 bases in between. In nucleotides, the CDR3 is TGTGCCAGCAGTTTTAACATTGGAAACACCATATATTTT. Translation: CASSFNIGNTIYF.

The V and J genes are TRBV30 and TRBJ2-3, with D possibly being TRBD1 (6 bases). CDR1 is GTSNPN and CDR2 is SVGIG in the germline V gene (reference sequence). Deletions cut 2 bases from V and 0 bases from J, with 12 bases between. CDR3 length: 15 amino acids. The CDR3 loop is CAWSRTASSTDTQYF. CDR3 nucleotide sequence: TGTGCCTGGAGTAGGACAGCTTCTAGCACAGATACGCAGTATTTT.

V and J are TRBV3-1 (or the pseudogene TRBV3-2) and TRBJ2-1, with D possibly matching TRBD2 (7 bases). This CDR3 is 14 amino acids long. The V gene's germline CDR1 is LGHDT and CDR2 YNNKEL (reference sequence). Trimming pared 0 bases from V and 9 bases from J, leaving 12 bases between. This CDR3 is CASSQEGGAGEQFF. DNA of the CDR3: TGTGCCAGCAGCCAAGAAGGGGGGGCCGGTGAGCAGTTCTTC.

CDR3 nucleotides: TGTGCCAGCAGCGGACAGGGGGCCCTCCACGAGCAGTACTTC. Its protein product is CASSGQGALHEQYF. J is TRBJ2-7 and V is TRBV28; 11 nucleotides line up with TRBD1. J lost 5 bases, V lost 6 bases, and 6 bases had no gene match. The CDR3 has 14 residues. Germline V gives CDR1 MDHEN, CDR2 SYDVKM.

The gene calls are TRBV27 and TRBJ2-7; 11 bases are a match to TRBD1. The CDR3 length is 14 residues. Germline V gives CDR1 MNHEY, CDR2 SMNVEV (reference sequence). Losses at the gene ends were 4 bases for V and 2 bases for J; bases not matched to a gene: 1. In DNA form, the CDR3 reads TGTGCCAGCAGTTCGGGACAGGGGGCCTACGAGCAGTACTTC. As protein: CASSSGQGAYEQYF.

The table lists this clone with a count of one. The chain is built from TRBV11-3 and TRBJ1-1, with D possibly TRBD1 on 5 matching bases. The germline gives CDR1 SGHNT, CDR2 YENEEA. Trimming took off 5 bases at V and 1 base at J, with 17 bases between the two ends. There are 16 residues in the CDR3. The CDR3 loop is CASSPSGLPENTEAFF. Written as DNA, the CDR3 is TGTGCCAGCAGCCCGTCGGGACTCCCAGAGAACACTGAAGCTTTCTTT.

V and J are TRBV4-1 and TRBJ2-7; TRBD2 might be the D (5 bases). The CDR3 extends over 18 amino acids. Trimming shortened V by 1 base and J by 1 base, and 20 bases separated the two germline ends. Germline CDR1 reads MGHRA; CDR2 reads YSYEKL. CDR3: CASSQALLSSSTSYEQYF. The CDR3, as DNA: TGCGCCAGCAGCCAAGCTTTATTGTCTAGCTCCACTTCCTACGAGCAGTACTTC.

V gene TRBV25-1 combines with J gene TRBJ1-2; D is possibly TRBD1 (5 bases). The V end lost 7 bases, the J end lost 3 bases, and 18 bases lay between the germline ends. CDR3 length: 15 amino acids. Per germline, CDR1 MGHDK and CDR2 SYGVNS. This CDR3 reads CASTRGRDYDYGYTF. The CDR3 DNA follows: TGTGCCAGCACCCGAGGCAGGGACTACGACTATGGCTACACCTTC.

The J gene is TRBJ2-5, the V gene TRBV6-5; 10 nucleotides line up with TRBD1. V was pared by 7 bases and J by 4 bases, with 6 bases of the junction left unmatched. The V gene's germline CDR1 is MNHEY and CDR2 SVGAGI. The CDR3 runs to 14 residues. CDR3 bases: TGTGCCAGCACCCGAGACAGGGGGCGAGAGACCCAGTACTTC. Its translation is CASTRDRGRETQYF.

A few counts support this clone. The J gene is TRBJ2-5, the V gene TRBV6-5; 7 bases align to TRBD2. This CDR3 is built from 14 residues. Germline V gene lookup returns CDR1 MNHEY and CDR2 SVGAGI. V gave up 7 bases and J gave up 4 bases; unmatched junction bases: 9. The CDR3: CASTRGDQAETQYF. DNA of the CDR3: TGTGCCAGCACCCGGGGGGACCAGGCAGAGACCCAGTACTTC.

Notes on this clone: The junction shows a germline mismatch at one end, possibly a read error. The rearrangement uses TRBV5-6 and TRBJ2-7, with 9 bases that match TRBD1. The CDR3 loop spans 15 amino acids. Germline lookup yields CDR1 SGHDT and CDR2 YYEEEE. The DNA of the CDR3 is TGTGCCAGCAGCGCGTTGGGACAGGGCTCCCACGAGCAGTACTTC. Encoded protein: CASSALGQGSHEQYF.

The genes are TRBV24-1 and TRBJ2-3; TRBD2 aligns across 14 bases. This CDR3 has 19 amino acids. CDR1 is KGHDR and CDR2 is SFDVKD in the germline V gene. V gave up 5 bases and J gave up 1 base; unmatched junction bases: 10. The CDR3 bases are TGTGCCACCAGTGCAACCGGGACTAGCGGGGGTTGGGGCACAGATACGCAGTATTTT. Its protein product is CATSATGTSGGWGTDTQYF.

Here the CDR3 reads CASSLRAGGSGVNEQFF. CDR3 DNA: TGTGCCAGCAGCTTAAGAGCAGGGGGTTCGGGGGTCAATGAGCAGTTCTTC. V is TRBV7-6 and J is TRBJ2-1, with D perhaps TRBD1 (7 bases). V was pared by 2 bases and J by 6 bases, with 20 bases between. This CDR3 has 17 amino acids. Germline CDR1 is SGHVS and CDR2 is FNYEAQ.

This clone was picked up one time. This chain uses TRBV3-1 (or the pseudogene TRBV3-2) with TRBJ2-5, with a possible D match to TRBD1 (6 bases). Per the germline V gene, CDR1 is LGHDT and CDR2 is YNNKEL (reference sequence). The length of the CDR3 is 15 residues. The V and J ends lost 0 bases and 4 bases respectively, with 12 bases between them. Here the CDR3 reads CASSQDAAGVETQYF. The CDR3 nucleotides read TGTGCCAGCAGCCAAGATGCGGCAGGGGTAGAGACCCAGTACTTC.

The V and J genes are TRBV4-1 and TRBJ1-1, with 9 bases identical to TRBD1. CDR1 MGHRA and CDR2 YSYEKL come from the germline V gene. The junction had 6 bases not matched to a gene; V was cut back by 1 base and J by 6 bases. This CDR3 has 15 residues. The CDR3 nucleotides read TGCGCCAGCAGCCAAGGGGACAGGGATTTCTCTGAAGCTTTCTTT. The encoded protein is CASSQGDRDFSEAFF.

Comment on this clone: The sample contains more than one DNA sequence encoding this CDR3. The chain carries TRBV5-1 and TRBJ1-6; TRBD1 matches 8 bases. The CDR3 extends over 15 amino acids. Germline values: CDR1 SGHRS, CDR2 YFSETQ. Losses at the gene ends were 2 bases for V and 7 bases for J; bases not matched to a gene: 5. The DNA of the CDR3 is TGCGCCAGCAGCTTATCAGGGGGCGACAATTCACCCCTCCACTTT. Amino acids: CASSLSGGDNSPLHF.

This clone was recorded once. This chain links TRBV5-4 with TRBJ2-3; 13 bases align to TRBD2. CDR3 size: 15 residues. CDR1 SGHNT and CDR2 YYREEE come from the germline V gene (reference sequence). V trimming: 6 bases; J trimming: 7 bases; junction bases outside the gene matches: 8. CDR3 sequence (DNA): TGTGCCAGCACGTTTACTAGCGGGGGGGCGAATACGCAGTATTTT. The encoded protein is CASTFTSGGANTQYF. Full variable domain (rest looked up from reference TRBV5-4 and TRBJ2-3): ETGVTQSPTHLIKTRGQQVTLRCSSQSGHNTVSWYQQALGQGPQFIFQYYREEENGRGNFPPRFSGLQFPNYSSELNVNALELDDSALYLCASTFTSGGANTQYFGPGTRLTVL.

The rearrangement joins TRBV29-1 to TRBJ2-3; 7 nucleotides match TRBD1. Unmatched junction bases numbered 8, after V lost 6 bases and J lost 2 bases. From germline, CDR1 is SQVTM and CDR2 ANQGSEA. CDR3 length: 14 residues. The CDR3 reads CSVGQANPTDTQYF. CDR3 in DNA: TGCAGCGTCGGACAGGCAAACCCCACAGATACGCAGTATTTT.

The J gene is TRBJ1-5, the V gene TRBV19; D not resolved. V was pared by 7 bases and J by 5 bases, with 24 bases between. The CDR3 has 17 residues. Germline-derived CDR1 and CDR2 are LNHDA and SQIVND (reference sequence). The CDR3 DNA follows: TGTGCCAGTATCCCTAATGATGGGCATGAACTTTATCAGCCCCAGCATTTT. This translates into CASIPNDGHELYQPQHF.

V and J are TRBV29-1 and TRBJ2-7, with 7 bases fitting TRBD2. CDR1 is SQVTM and CDR2 is ANQGSEA in the germline V gene. CDR3 length: 12 residues. Trimming at V came to 6 bases and at J to 6 bases, leaving 8 bases not matched to a gene. CDR3 sequence: CSVATSYSEQYF. CDR3 bases: TGCAGCGTGGCGACTAGCTATAGCGAGCAGTACTTC.

This rearrangement joins TRBV10-3 to TRBJ2-1; 9 bases align to TRBD1. The CDR3 spans 13 residues. Germline CDR1 and CDR2: ENHRY and SYGVKD. The trim removed 9 bases at V and 4 bases at J, leaving 4 bases unmatched. This CDR3 reads CAITGGDYNEQFF. In nucleotides, the CDR3 is TGTGCCATAACAGGGGGCGATTACAATGAGCAGTTCTTC.

The chain carries TRBV19 and TRBJ2-3; 8 bases are shared with TRBD2. The germline CDR1 and CDR2 sequences are LNHDA and SQIVND (reference sequence). Germline trimming cut 3 bases from V and 2 bases from J; bases unmatched to any gene: 4. This CDR3 has 15 residues. The CDR3 DNA reads TGTGCCAGTAGTATTCAAGCGGGAGCCACAGATACGCAGTATTTT. Encoded protein: CASSIQAGATDTQYF.

This clone was recorded only once. In DNA, the CDR3 is TGTGCCAGCAGCACCCACGGGAGGGCCGATGAGCAGTTCTTC. It encodes CASSTHGRADEQFF. The V gene is TRBV7-3, the J gene TRBJ2-1; 8 bases are shared with TRBD2. V gave up 5 bases and J gave up 8 bases; unmatched junction bases: 8. Germline CDR1 reads SGHTA; CDR2 reads FQGTGA. The CDR3 spans 14 residues.

There are a few counts of this clone. The chain is built from TRBV19 and TRBJ2-7, with 9 bases identical to TRBD1. The V gene's germline CDR1 is LNHDA and CDR2 SQIVND (reference sequence). Trimming cost V 2 bases and J 2 bases; bases outside gene matches: 7. The CDR3 is made up of 16 amino acids. CDR3 residues: CASSIRAGQGPYEQYF. The CDR3 nucleotides read TGTGCCAGTAGTATACGAGCGGGACAGGGTCCCTACGAGCAGTACTTC. Combining the CDR3 with reference TRBV19 and TRBJ2-7 gives the whole variable domain DGGITQSPKYLFRKEGQNVTLSCEQNLNHDAMYWYRQDPGQGLRLIYYSQIVNDFQKGDIAEGYSVSREKKESFPLTVTSAQKNPTAFYLCASSIRAGQGPYEQYFGPGTRLTVT.